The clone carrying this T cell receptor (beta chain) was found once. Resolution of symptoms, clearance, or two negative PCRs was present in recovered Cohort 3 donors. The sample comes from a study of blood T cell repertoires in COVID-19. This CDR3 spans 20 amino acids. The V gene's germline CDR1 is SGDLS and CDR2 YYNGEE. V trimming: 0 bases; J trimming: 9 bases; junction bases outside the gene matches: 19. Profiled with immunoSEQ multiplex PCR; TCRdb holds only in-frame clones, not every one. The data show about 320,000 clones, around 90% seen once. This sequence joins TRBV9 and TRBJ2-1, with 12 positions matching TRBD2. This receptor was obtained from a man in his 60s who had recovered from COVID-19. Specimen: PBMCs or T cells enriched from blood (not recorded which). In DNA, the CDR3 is TGTGCCAGCAGCGTAGTGGGCTACCCCCCGACTAGCGGGAGTTTCGTTGAGCAGTTCTTC. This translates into CASSVVGYPPTSGSFVEQFF.